This TCR beta chain originates from a study of spatial heterogeneity in lung cancer. Study results and caveats: The study found that ubiquitous and regional expanded TCR counts tracked ubiquitous and regional nonsynonymous mutations, respectively. Tracking of tumor mutation counts was seen in expanded intratumoral alpha and beta TCR counts.

MiXCR, applied by TCRdb to the 5' RACE reads, yields one record per CDR3 protein. The sample lists around 100,000 distinct CDR3 sequences; around 4.3% were seen once. Regarding time point: sample taken at primary tumor resection. The cohort: some 70 early-stage, untreated non-small cell lung cancer patients. This clonotype was seen repeatedly, ten times or more. Its antigen remains unknown. From germline, CDR1 is MNHNS and CDR2 SASEGT. The CDR3 runs 19 residues. The ends lost 2 bases at V and 10 bases at J; junction bases unmatched: 21. The origin of this receptor is a male donor with early-stage non-small cell lung cancer. This sample comprised lung tumor tissue, obtained at surgery. This chain uses TRBV6-1 with TRBJ2-2; 8 bases line up with TRBD2. CDR3 DNA sequence: TGTGCCAGCAGTGAAAGGTTTCCTTTTCGGGAGGGCCGAAGCCCGGAGCTGTTTTTT. Protein product: CASSERFPFREGRSPELFF.